A single sample gave rise to the 26 T cell receptor beta chains below, sequenced in a study of human T cells and chemical hapten exposure. A single record per CDR3 protein comes from TCRdb applying MiXCR to the RACE reads. This repertoire shows under 450,000 distinct CDR3 sequences, roughly 4.8% found once; its top ten account for around 2.3%. Time point in this sample: patch test 1, 2 weeks after DPC sensitization. The treatment is: therapeutic diphenylcyclopropenone sensitization with weekly scalp DPC. The sequenced sample was whole blood, obtained in connection with sensitization to the hapten diphenylcyclopropenone (DPC). The receptors originated from a woman aged 50 to 60 with alopecia areata. Some clones in this sample may be carry-over from other donors' samples.

With regard to this clonotype: The junction differs from germline at one of its ends, possibly a read error. The genes are TRBV4-1 and TRBJ2-7; TRBD1 matches 8 bases. The CDR3 runs to 17 residues. In germline, CDR1 is MGHRA, CDR2 YSYEKL. DNA for the CDR3: TGCGCCAGCAGCCCAACACCCGGGACAGGTAGCTCCTACGTGCAGTACTTC. Translated, it gives CASSPTPGTGSSYVQYF.

There are many counts of this clonotype. The chain uses TRBV28 and TRBJ1-5; D ambiguous. This CDR3 spans 15 amino acids. V was shortened by 6 bases and J by 4 bases, with 16 bases between the two germline ends. Germline-derived CDR1 and CDR2 are MDHEN and SYDVKM. The DNA of the CDR3 is TGTGCCAGCAGAGGAGACGGGATGGCTAATCAGCCCCAGCATTTT. It is translated as CASRGDGMANQPQHF.

The CDR3 region is CASSPPAGLETQYF. In nucleotides, the CDR3 is TGTGCCAGCAGCCCACCAGCGGGACTCGAGACCCAGTACTTC. The genes are TRBV7-2 and TRBJ2-5; 7 bases match TRBD2. This CDR3 has 14 amino acids. V lost 5 bases to trimming and J lost 5 bases; unmatched junction nucleotides: 8. Germline V gives CDR1 SGHTA, CDR2 FQGNSA.

There are many counts of this clonotype. The chain combines TRBV20-1 with TRBJ1-6; D is ambiguous. The V and J ends lost 4 bases and 7 bases respectively, with 17 bases between them. Germline V gene sequence: CDR1 DFQATT, CDR2 SNEGSKA (reference sequence). This CDR3 is 15 amino acids long. The CDR3 here is CSATLKTLVNSPLHF. The CDR3 DNA follows: TGCAGTGCTACCCTCAAGACCCTGGTCAATTCACCCCTCCACTTT.

This clonotype was observed a few times. The rearrangement uses TRBV29-1 and TRBJ1-2; D is undetermined. The CDR3 length is 12 residues. CDR1 is SQVTM and CDR2 is ANQGSEA in the germline V gene. With 3 bases removed from V and 2 bases from J, the gap between germline ends came to 7 bases. The CDR3 DNA follows: TGCAGCGTTGAGAAAAGGAACTATGGCTACACCTTC. Its translation is CSVEKRNYGYTF.

This clonotype was seen at least ten times. The rearrangement uses TRBV6-2 or TRBV6-3 and TRBJ1-1, with D perhaps TRBD1 (6 bases). CDR3 length: 14 amino acids. The V gene lost 6 bases and the J gene lost 4 bases, with 15 bases spanning the gap. Germline V gives CDR1 MNHEY, CDR2 SVGEGT. The CDR3 region is CASSSSGGPTEAFF. In DNA, the CDR3 is TGTGCCAGCAGCTCCTCGGGGGGCCCCACTGAAGCTTTCTTT.

This clonotype was counted at least ten times. The chain combines TRBV21-1 with TRBJ1-2. TRBV21-1 is reported as a pseudogene. The CDR3 is 14 amino acids. The CDR3 here is CARALGLAGYGYTF. The CDR3 DNA follows: TGTGCCAGGGCCCTTGGTTTGGCGGGTTATGGCTACACCTTC.

The chain couples TRBV7-2 to TRBJ2-3; D is unresolved. Between the trimmed V and J ends, which lost 2 bases and 4 bases, there was a span of 10 bases. CDR3 length equals 14 residues. CDR1 is SGHTA and CDR2 is FQGNSA in the germline V gene. The CDR3 loop is CASSLRLESDTQYF. DNA of the CDR3: TGTGCCAGCAGCTTAAGACTGGAGTCAGATACGCAGTATTTT.

This clonotype was recorded at least ten times. The chain is built from TRBV27 and TRBJ2-7; D is perhaps TRBD2 (6 bases). V lost 5 bases and J lost 3, with 14 bases in between. CDR1 and CDR2 from the germline V gene are MNHEY and SMNVEV (reference sequence). This CDR3 region has 14 residues. The CDR3, as DNA: TGTGCCAGCAGTGCGCCGGGACTCGGCTACGAGCAGTACTTC. Translation gives CASSAPGLGYEQYF.

This chain joins TRBV29-1 and TRBJ1-5; 9 positions match TRBD1. The germline V gene encodes CDR1 SQVTM and CDR2 ANQGSEA. The CDR3 is made up of 14 amino acids. V lost 6 bases, J lost 5 bases, and 8 bases stayed unmatched. CDR3 region: CSVAQGASDQPQHF. The CDR3 DNA is TGCAGCGTAGCACAGGGGGCTTCGGATCAGCCCCAGCATTTT.

This clonotype was seen a few times. V and J are TRBV29-1 and TRBJ2-1; D not certain. The CDR3 spans 14 residues. The V gene lost 7 bases and the J gene lost 0 bases, with 13 bases spanning the gap. The germline V gene encodes CDR1 SQVTM and CDR2 ANQGSEA. The CDR3 here is CSASEGYSYNEQFF. In DNA form, the CDR3 reads TGCAGCGCCTCAGAAGGGTACTCCTACAATGAGCAGTTCTTC.

This clonotype was recorded many times. The V call is TRBV4-1, the J call TRBJ1-2; D remains unclear. Germline V gene lookup returns CDR1 MGHRA and CDR2 YSYEKL. The CDR3 is 15 residues long. V lost 0 bases and J lost 4, with 12 bases in between. This chain's CDR3 is CASSQERPEGYGYTF. CDR3 coding DNA: TGCGCCAGCAGCCAAGAAAGGCCCGAGGGCTATGGCTACACCTTC.

This clonotype was detected only a few times. The rearrangement uses TRBV4-1 and TRBJ2-3, with D unresolved. Germline V gene data show CDR1 as MGHRA and CDR2 as YSYEKL. The CDR3 consists of 13 residues. The V end was cut by 0 bases, the J end by 6 bases, with 7 bases between. CDR3 nucleotide sequence: TGCGCCAGCAGCCAAGATTTCGGGGATACGCAGTATTTT. It yields the protein CASSQDFGDTQYF.

The sample holds many counts of this clonotype. This sequence joins TRBV7-2 and TRBJ2-1, with a tentative D call TRBD2 (6 bases). Germline V gene lookup returns CDR1 SGHTA and CDR2 FQGNSA. V was pared by 4 bases and J by 9 bases, with 16 bases between. The CDR3 loop spans 14 amino acids. CDR3 nucleotides: TGTGCCAGCAGCTCCCAAGGAGGGATGCCTGAGCAGTTCTTC. Translating it yields CASSSQGGMPEQFF.

This clonotype was counted ten times or more. The chain links TRBV25-1 to TRBJ1-3; 9 bases fit TRBD1. With 4 bases clipped from V and 0 bases from J, the junction kept 7 bases outside the gene matches. The CDR3 consists of 17 residues. CDR1 is MGHDK, CDR2 SYGVNS, per germline. CDR3 in DNA: TGTGCCAGCAGTGGACAGGGGGTTGCCATCTCTGGAAACACCATATATTTT. This encodes CASSGQGVAISGNTIYF.

The V call is TRBV5-1, the J call TRBJ2-3; D gene uncertain. The CDR3 extends over 16 amino acids. CDR1 SGHRS and CDR2 YFSETQ come from the germline V gene. Trimming removed 0 bases at V and 0 bases at J, with 11 bases between. In DNA form, the CDR3 reads TGCGCCAGCAGCTTGGAATGGGCAGTGAGCACAGATACGCAGTATTTT. Protein product: CASSLEWAVSTDTQYF. Complete variable domain (other parts from reference TRBV5-1 and TRBJ2-3): KAGVTQTPRYLIKTRGQQVTLSCSPISGHRSVSWYQQTPGQGLQFLFEYFSETQRNKGNFPGRFSGRQFSNSRSEMNVSTLELGDSALYLCASSLEWAVSTDTQYFGPGTRLTVL.

V gene TRBV19 combines with J gene TRBJ2-1; D gene ambiguous. The V gene's germline CDR1 is LNHDA and CDR2 SQIVND (reference sequence). The CDR3 totals 15 residues. Deletions cut 3 bases from V and 9 bases from J, with 18 bases between. The CDR3 spells CASSIGLGYLGEQFF. CDR3 bases: TGTGCCAGTAGTATTGGGCTAGGGTACCTCGGTGAGCAGTTCTTC.

This clonotype showed up many times. The gene calls are TRBV19 and TRBJ1-5, with TRBD1 matching over 9 bases. This CDR3 is 16 amino acids long. Germline lookup yields CDR1 LNHDA and CDR2 SQIVND (reference sequence). V was pared by 5 bases and J by 6 bases, with 11 bases of the junction left unmatched. The CDR3 spells CASSAGTGGISQPQHF. CDR3 in DNA: TGTGCCAGTAGTGCGGGTACAGGGGGCATCAGTCAGCCCCAGCATTTT.

This clonotype was detected many times. The chain joins TRBV7-2 to TRBJ1-4; 7 nucleotides align to TRBD1. This CDR3 has 17 residues. The V gene end was trimmed by 0 bases and the J gene end by 5 bases; junction bases not matched to a gene: 9. CDR1 and CDR2 (germline): SGHTA, FQGNSA. The CDR3 loop is CASSLAEPGQKNEKLFF. CDR3 DNA: TGTGCCAGCAGCTTAGCGGAACCGGGACAGAAGAATGAAAAACTGTTTTTT. The full variable domain, its missing parts supplied by reference TRBV7-2 and TRBJ1-4, is GAGVSQSPSNKVTEKGKDVELRCDPISGHTALYWYRQSLGQGLEFLIYFQGNSAPDKSGLPSDRFSAERTGGSVSTLTIQRTQQEDSAVYLCASSLAEPGQKNEKLFFGSGTQLSVL.

This clonotype was seen more than once but under ten times. The chain joins TRBV12-3 or TRBV12-4 to TRBJ2-6, with D unclear. Trimming removed 6 bases from V and 0 bases from J, with 9 bases in between. The CDR3 consists of 15 residues. This CDR3 reads CASSPERSGANVLTF. CDR3 nucleotides: TGTGCCAGCAGCCCTGAACGCTCTGGGGCCAACGTCCTGACTTTC.

The sample holds many counts of this clonotype. This rearrangement joins TRBV28 to TRBJ2-5; 8 bases are a match to TRBD2. The CDR3 has 15 amino acids. Germline lookup yields CDR1 MDHEN and CDR2 SYDVKM. The junction had 8 bases not matched to a gene; V was cut back by 3 bases and J by 5 bases. CDR3 residues: CASSFYGRAGETQYF. CDR3 DNA sequence: TGTGCCAGCAGTTTCTACGGGAGGGCCGGGGAGACCCAGTACTTC.

This rearrangement joins TRBV6-6 to TRBJ2-7; possibly TRBD2 for D (6 bases). The V gene lost 0 bases and the J gene lost 5 bases, with 11 bases spanning the gap. The CDR3 contains 14 residues. Germline V gene data show CDR1 as MNHNY and CDR2 as SVGAGI (reference sequence). Here the CDR3 DNA reads TGTGCCAGCAGTTACTCGCGGGGTCCCCACGAGCAGTACTTC. Its translation is CASSYSRGPHEQYF.

The chain carries TRBV29-1 and TRBJ1-5; unclear D gene. Germline values: CDR1 SQVTM, CDR2 ANQGSEA. V lost 4 bases and J lost 0, with 10 bases in between. CDR3 size: 14 residues. The CDR3 coding sequence is TGCAGCGTTGCGCGGGATGATAGCAATCAGCCCCAGCATTTT. Its protein product is CSVARDDSNQPQHF.

This clonotype was recorded many times. CDR3 nucleotides: TGTGCCACCAGCAGTCGAGGTCGAGATACGCAGTATTTT. This codes for CATSSRGRDTQYF. The rearrangement joins TRBV15 to TRBJ2-3; D unresolved. Germline CDR1 LNHNV, CDR2 YYDKDF (reference sequence). The CDR3 spans 13 residues. V was clipped by 3 bases and J by 5 bases, with 9 bases between them.

This clonotype was counted only a few times. The chain has TRBV9 and TRBJ2-3, with D perhaps matching TRBD1 or TRBD2 (6 bases each). V lost 0 bases, J lost 9 bases, and 14 bases lay in between. This CDR3 has 14 amino acids. Germline V gives CDR1 SGDLS, CDR2 YYNGEE. CDR3 bases: TGTGCCAGCAGCGTAGGGGGGGCTAGCTCGACGCAGTATTTT. Translation: CASSVGGASSTQYF.

This clonotype was recorded at least ten times. The chain carries TRBV28 and TRBJ2-2; D may be TRBD2 (6 bases). The V gene lost 4 bases and the J gene lost 7 bases, with 13 bases spanning the gap. This CDR3 spans 14 amino acids. Germline V gene lookup returns CDR1 MDHEN and CDR2 SYDVKM. CDR3 residues: CASSSGGSNGELFF. The CDR3 DNA reads TGTGCCAGCAGTTCTGGAGGGTCGAACGGGGAGCTGTTTTTT. Drawing the rest from reference TRBV28 and TRBJ2-2, the complete variable domain is DVKVTQSSRYLVKRTGEKVFLECVQDMDHENMFWYRQDPGLGLRLIYFSYDVKMKEKGDIPEGYSVSREKKERFSLILESASTNQTSMYLCASSSGGSNGELFFGEGSRLTVL.